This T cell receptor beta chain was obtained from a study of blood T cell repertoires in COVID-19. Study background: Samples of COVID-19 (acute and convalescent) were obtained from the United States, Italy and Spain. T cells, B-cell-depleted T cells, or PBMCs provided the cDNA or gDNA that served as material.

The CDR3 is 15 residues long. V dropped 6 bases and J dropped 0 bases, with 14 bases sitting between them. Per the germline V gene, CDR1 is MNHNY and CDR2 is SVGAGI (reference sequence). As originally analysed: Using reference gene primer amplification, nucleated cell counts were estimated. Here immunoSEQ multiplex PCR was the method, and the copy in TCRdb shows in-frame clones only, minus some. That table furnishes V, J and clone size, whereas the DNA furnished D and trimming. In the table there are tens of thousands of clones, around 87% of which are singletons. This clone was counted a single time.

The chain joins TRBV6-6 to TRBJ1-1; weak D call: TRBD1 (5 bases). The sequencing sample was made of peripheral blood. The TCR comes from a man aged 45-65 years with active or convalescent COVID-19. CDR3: CASSRPGGMNTEAFF. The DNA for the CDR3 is TGTGCCAGCAGCCGCCCTGGGGGGATGAACACTGAAGCTTTCTTT.